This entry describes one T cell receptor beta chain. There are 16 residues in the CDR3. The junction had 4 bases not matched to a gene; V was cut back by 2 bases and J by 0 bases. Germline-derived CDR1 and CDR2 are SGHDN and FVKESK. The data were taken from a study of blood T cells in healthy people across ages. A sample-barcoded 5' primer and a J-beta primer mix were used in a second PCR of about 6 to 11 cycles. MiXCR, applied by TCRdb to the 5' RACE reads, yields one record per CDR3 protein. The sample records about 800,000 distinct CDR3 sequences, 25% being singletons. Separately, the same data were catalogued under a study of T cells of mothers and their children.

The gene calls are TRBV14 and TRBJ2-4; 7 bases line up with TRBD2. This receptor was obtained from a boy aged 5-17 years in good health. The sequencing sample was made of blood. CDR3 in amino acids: CASSQFGGRAKNIQYF. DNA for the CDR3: TGTGCCAGCAGCCAATTTGGCGGGAGAGCCAAAAACATTCAGTACTTC.